This T cell receptor beta chain originates from a study of T cell responses to AZD1222 COVID-19 vaccine. Whole-study results and caveats: Every sample of the repertoires postdated the peak T cell response. Along spike, vaccine-associated CD4 TCRs were found throughout, with dominance at 160-218 and 743-854.

Produced via immunoSEQ multiplex PCR; TCRdb's table is partial and in-frame only. Of 100,000 to 150,000 clones listed, 89% are singletons. Notes on this clone: Its antigen remains unidentified.

The sample was peripheral blood, taken on day 0 of AZD1222 vaccination. The receptor's source is an adult in good health.

CDR3 loop: CASSLSVGSTDTQYF. Here the CDR3 DNA reads TGTGCCAGCAGCTTAAGTGTAGGTAGCACAGATACGCAGTATTTT. The chain recombines TRBV7-9 with TRBJ2-3; no firm D call. The CDR3 is 15 residues long. Germline values: CDR1 SEHNR, CDR2 FQNEAQ (reference sequence). V was trimmed by 2 bases and J by 0 bases, leaving 9 bases between them.